Listed here are 20 T cell receptor delta chains from one sample, sequenced in a study of human gamma delta and Vdelta1 T cells. These receptors have no known antigen. TCRdb reanalyzed the PCR reads using CATT. The table includes about 13,000 delta-chain clones, almost 50% detected once. Material for sequencing was Vdelta1 gamma-delta T cells from blood grown in culture (DOT cells). The receptors derive from a human donor in good health.

This chain uses TRDV1 with TRDJ1, with a weak D call TRDD3 (6 bases). V lost 5 bases and J 0 bases, leaving 25 bases between the germline ends. This CDR3 comprises 19 residues. Per germline, CDR1 TSWWSYY and CDR2 QGS. The CDR3 nucleotides are TGTGCTCTTGGGAAAGGACCTATACTGGGTGCTGAGTACACCGATAAACTCATCTTT. Translated, it gives CALGKGPILGAEYTDKLIF.

The rearrangement uses TRDV1 and TRDJ3; D remains unclear. This CDR3 region has 15 residues. The V gene lost 5 bases and the J gene lost 9 bases, with 14 bases spanning the gap. The germline V gene encodes CDR1 TSWWSYY and CDR2 QGS. The chain's CDR3 is CALGKSPQVTRQMFF. The CDR3 DNA reads as TGTGCTCTTGGGAAATCCCCTCAGGTCACCCGACAGATGTTTTTC.

The chain employs TRDV1 and TRDJ1; tentatively, D is TRDD2 (8 bases). Per germline, CDR1 TSWWSYY and CDR2 QGS. This CDR3 region has 20 residues. Between the trimmed V and J ends, which lost 5 bases and 0 bases, there was a span of 28 bases. In DNA form, the CDR3 reads TGTGCTCTTGGGAATCTTCCTACCCGTTCTGGGGGGGCGTACACCGATAAACTCATCTTT. Translating gives CALGNLPTRSGGAYTDKLIF.

This clone was seen a handful of times. The chain couples TRDV1 to TRDJ1, with 8 bases lining up with TRDD2. The germline gives CDR1 TSWWSYY, CDR2 QGS. This CDR3 contains 16 residues. Unmatched junction bases numbered 12, after V lost 5 bases and J lost 4 bases. CDR3 sequence: CALGSGLPREVDKLIF. The CDR3 coding sequence is TGTGCTCTTGGGTCCGGCCTTCCTAGGGAGGTCGATAAACTCATCTTT.

The chain is built from TRDV1 and TRDJ1; 8 bases agree with TRDD3. V lost 2 bases, J lost 0 bases, and 26 bases stayed unmatched. The CDR3 extends over 23 amino acids. Germline CDR1 TSWWSYY, CDR2 QGS. DNA for the CDR3: TGTGCTCTTGGGGAAAGTCCCGGGTTAGGTTCTACTGGGGGTCCCCCGTACACCGATAAACTCATCTTT. It translates to CALGESPGLGSTGGPPYTDKLIF.

The rearrangement links TRDV1 to TRDJ2; either TRDD2 or TRDD3 may supply D (8 bases each). CDR1 and CDR2 from the germline V gene are TSWWSYY and QGS. V lost 0 bases, J lost 0 bases, and 35 bases lay in between. CDR3 length: 25 amino acids. The CDR3 sequence is CALGELRGTSYLRTGGFALTAQLFF. In DNA form, the CDR3 reads TGTGCTCTTGGGGAACTAAGGGGGACTTCCTACCTCCGTACTGGGGGCTTCGCTTTGACAGCACAACTCTTCTTT.

This clone was picked up a small number of times. V gene TRDV1 combines with J gene TRDJ1, with D unclear. Looked up from germline, CDR1 is TSWWSYY and CDR2 is QGS. With 1 base removed from V and 0 bases from J, the gap between germline ends came to 24 bases. The CDR3 spans 20 residues. This chain's CDR3 is CALGERPHRGSVDNTDKLIF. In DNA, the CDR3 is TGTGCTCTTGGGGAACGGCCCCACCGTGGGTCCGTAGATAACACCGATAAACTCATCTTT.

Only a few counts were recorded for this clone. The chain employs TRDV1 and TRDJ1; TRDD3 is a possible D gene (5 bases). Trimming stripped 3 bases from V and 0 bases from J, with 29 bases between. Germline V gene sequence: CDR1 TSWWSYY, CDR2 QGS. The CDR3 runs 21 residues. The CDR3 loop is CALGDRTPGWPNGVHTDKLIF. The CDR3 nucleotides read TGTGCTCTTGGGGACCGTACGCCCGGCTGGCCGAATGGGGTCCACACCGATAAACTCATCTTT.

In regard to this clone: Other DNA sequences within the sample encode an identical CDR3. The V call is TRDV1, the J call TRDJ1; TRDD3 agrees at 8 bases. V shed 1 base, J shed 3 bases, and the junction held 16 bases outside the gene matches. Germline lookup yields CDR1 TSWWSYY and CDR2 QGS. CDR3 length equals 19 residues. This CDR3 reads CALGEQSQKRDTGADKLIF. CDR3 bases: TGTGCTCTTGGGGAACAATCTCAAAAGAGGGATACGGGCGCCGATAAACTCATCTTT.

The chain is built from TRDV1 and TRDJ1; D unclear. Deletions cut 5 bases from V and 0 bases from J, with 19 bases between. Germline CDR1 and CDR2: TSWWSYY and QGS. The CDR3 runs 17 residues. CDR3 residues: CALGYPIPTRYTDKLIF. The CDR3 bases are TGTGCTCTTGGGTACCCCATTCCCACCAGGTACACCGATAAACTCATCTTT.

This clone has a handful of counts. The J gene is TRDJ1, the V gene TRDV1; a possible D gene is TRDD3 (5 bases). The CDR3 covers 19 residues. Between the trimmed V and J ends, which lost 6 bases and 8 bases, there was a span of 34 bases. Germline assignment: CDR1 TSWWSYY and CDR2 QGS. CDR3 residues: CALGPTSHTRNVRVGKLIF. CDR3 DNA: TGTGCTCTTGGCCCCACCTCTCATACGAGGAATGTGAGGGTAGGGAAACTCATCTTT.

J is TRDJ3 and V is TRDV1, with a weak D call TRDD2 (5 bases). V lost 4 bases, J lost 4 bases, and 26 bases lay in between. The V gene's germline CDR1 is TSWWSYY and CDR2 QGS. CDR3 length equals 21 residues. The CDR3 protein is CALGGRPFLAFGEWDTRQMFF. CDR3 DNA: TGTGCTCTTGGGGGCCGCCCTTTCCTTGCCTTTGGTGAGTGGGACACCCGACAGATGTTTTTC.

In its sample, this clone was seen a few times. The chain uses TRDV1 and TRDJ1; TRDD2 matches at 9 bases. Germline V CDR1 and CDR2: TSWWSYY, QGS. After removal of 5 bases from V and 0 bases from J, the junction contained 22 bases not matched to a gene. The CDR3 contains 21 residues. The CDR3: CALGCPSYPKLGTSYTDKLIF. In DNA form, the CDR3 reads TGTGCTCTTGGGTGCCCTTCCTACCCCAAACTGGGGACCTCGTACACCGATAAACTCATCTTT.

The genes are TRDV1 and TRDJ1; D is perhaps TRDD1 (5 bases). Deletions cut 0 bases from V and 0 bases from J, with 23 bases between. The CDR3 contains 20 residues. The germline V gene has CDR1 TSWWSYY and CDR2 QGS. The CDR3 nucleotides read TGTGCTCTTGGGGAACTAGCCATAATAATAGGGACCAGGTACACCGATAAACTCATCTTT. It specifies CALGELAIIIGTRYTDKLIF.

The chain has TRDV1 and TRDJ1; 10 bases map to TRDD3. The CDR3 extends over 25 amino acids. Losses at the gene ends were 0 bases for V and 1 base for J; bases not matched to a gene: 29. Germline CDR1 reads TSWWSYY; CDR2 reads QGS. The CDR3 nucleotides read TGTGCTCTTGGGGAACTAAAGTTCCTTTATACTGGGGGATTACTACGGACCGGGGGCACCGATAAACTCATCTTT. It specifies CALGELKFLYTGGLLRTGGTDKLIF.

This clone has a handful of counts. The chain links TRDV1 to TRDJ2; perhaps TRDD3 as D (6 bases). Trimming cost V 5 bases and J 0 bases, with 34 bases left between them. The CDR3 loop spans 23 amino acids. Germline V gene lookup returns CDR1 TSWWSYY and CDR2 QGS. The CDR3 DNA sequence: TGTGCTCTTGGGAACTTTGCCCCTAGATACGGGTTTACCATTGCCTCTTTGACAGCACAACTCTTCTTT. This sequence encodes CALGNFAPRYGFTIASLTAQLFF.

The chain links TRDV1 to TRDJ2; 8 bases fit TRDD3. The germline CDR1 and CDR2 sequences are TSWWSYY and QGS. V shed 0 bases and J 1 base; nucleotides not matched to a gene: 16. This CDR3 has 21 residues. Here the CDR3 DNA reads TGTGCTCTTGGGGAACTCCCTCCCGTGTTGGGGGATTCCAGTTTGACAGCACAACTCTTCTTT. Encoded protein: CALGELPPVLGDSSLTAQLFF.

The gene calls are TRDV1 and TRDJ1; TRDD3 matches 8 bases. CDR3 length equals 20 residues. From germline, CDR1 is TSWWSYY and CDR2 QGS. Germline trimming cut 2 bases from V and 0 bases from J; bases unmatched to any gene: 17. The CDR3: CALGESPTRPGGQYTDKLIF. DNA of the CDR3: TGTGCTCTTGGGGAATCGCCTACCCGGCCTGGGGGACAGTACACCGATAAACTCATCTTT.

V is TRDV1 and J is TRDJ1; 10 bases are shared with TRDD3. The V segment lost 6 bases and the J segment 0 bases; nucleotides outside the gene matches: 22. Germline CDR1 reads TSWWSYY; CDR2 reads QGS. This CDR3 spans 21 amino acids. CDR3 in amino acids: CALGSTTGPGDTYLYTDKLIF. DNA of the CDR3: TGTGCTCTTGGATCTACTACGGGACCGGGGGATACGTACCTGTACACCGATAAACTCATCTTT.

The rearrangement uses TRDV1 and TRDJ1; 9 nucleotides line up with TRDD2. After removal of 1 base from V and 0 bases from J, the junction contained 27 bases not matched to a gene. There are 24 residues in the CDR3. Germline V gene sequence: CDR1 TSWWSYY, CDR2 QGS. CDR3 DNA: TGTGCTCTTGGGGAACCCTTCCTACTAACTCTGGGTGGGGGACGCAGGACAAACACCGATAAACTCATCTTT. This codes for CALGEPFLLTLGGGRRTNTDKLIF.